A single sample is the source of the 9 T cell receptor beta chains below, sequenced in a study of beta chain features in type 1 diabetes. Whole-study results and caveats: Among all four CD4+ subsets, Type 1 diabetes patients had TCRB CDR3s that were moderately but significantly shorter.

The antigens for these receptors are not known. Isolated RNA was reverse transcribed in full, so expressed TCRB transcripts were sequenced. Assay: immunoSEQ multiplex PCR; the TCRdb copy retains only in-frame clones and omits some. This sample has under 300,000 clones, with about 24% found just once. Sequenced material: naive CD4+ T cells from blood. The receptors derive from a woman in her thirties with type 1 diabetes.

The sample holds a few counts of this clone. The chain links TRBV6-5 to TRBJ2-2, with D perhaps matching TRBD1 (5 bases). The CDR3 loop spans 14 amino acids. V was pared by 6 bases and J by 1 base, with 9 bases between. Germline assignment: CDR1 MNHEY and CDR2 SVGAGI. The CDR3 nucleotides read TGTGCCAGCAGCCCCGACAGGAACACCGGGGAGCTGTTTTTT. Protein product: CASSPDRNTGELFF.

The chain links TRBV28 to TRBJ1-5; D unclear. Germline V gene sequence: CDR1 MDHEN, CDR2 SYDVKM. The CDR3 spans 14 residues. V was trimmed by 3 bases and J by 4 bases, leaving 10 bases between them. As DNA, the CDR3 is TGTGCCAGCAGTTTCTCTACGAAGAATCAGCCCCAGCATTTT. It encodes CASSFSTKNQPQHF.

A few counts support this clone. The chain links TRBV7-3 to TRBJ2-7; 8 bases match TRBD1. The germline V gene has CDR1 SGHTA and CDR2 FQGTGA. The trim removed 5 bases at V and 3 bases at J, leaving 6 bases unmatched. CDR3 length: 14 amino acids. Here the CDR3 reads CASSLRQGNYEQYF. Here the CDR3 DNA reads TGTGCCAGCAGCCTACGACAGGGGAACTACGAGCAGTACTTC.

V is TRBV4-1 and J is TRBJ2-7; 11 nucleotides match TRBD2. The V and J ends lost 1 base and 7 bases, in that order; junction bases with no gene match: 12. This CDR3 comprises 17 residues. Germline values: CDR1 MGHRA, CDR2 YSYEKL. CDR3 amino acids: CASSQGGLLAGVGEQYF. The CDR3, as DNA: TGCGCCAGCAGCCAAGGAGGTCTACTAGCGGGAGTCGGGGAGCAGTACTTC.

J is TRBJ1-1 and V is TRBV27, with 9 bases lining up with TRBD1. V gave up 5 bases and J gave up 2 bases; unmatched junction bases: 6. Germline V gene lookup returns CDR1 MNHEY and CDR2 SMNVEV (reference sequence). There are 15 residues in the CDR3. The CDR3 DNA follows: TGTGCCAGCAGTCCCGGGACAGGGAGTAACACTGAAGCTTTCTTT. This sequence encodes CASSPGTGSNTEAFF.

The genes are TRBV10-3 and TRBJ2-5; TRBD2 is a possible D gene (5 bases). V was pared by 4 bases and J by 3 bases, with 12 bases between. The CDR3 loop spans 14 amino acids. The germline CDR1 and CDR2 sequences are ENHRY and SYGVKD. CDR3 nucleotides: TGTGCCATCAGTGGAAGCGGCGTAAAAGAGACCCAGTACTTC. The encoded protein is CAISGSGVKETQYF.

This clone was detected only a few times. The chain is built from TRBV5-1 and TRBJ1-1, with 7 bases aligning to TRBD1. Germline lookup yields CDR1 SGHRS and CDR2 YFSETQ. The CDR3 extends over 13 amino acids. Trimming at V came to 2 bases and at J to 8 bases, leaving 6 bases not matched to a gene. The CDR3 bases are TGCGCCAGCAGCTTCCGACAGGGTGGGGAAGCTTTCTTT. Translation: CASSFRQGGEAFF.

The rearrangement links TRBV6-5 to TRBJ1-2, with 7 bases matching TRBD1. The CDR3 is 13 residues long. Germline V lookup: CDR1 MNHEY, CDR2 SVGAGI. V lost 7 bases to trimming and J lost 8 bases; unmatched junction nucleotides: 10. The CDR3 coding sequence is TGTGCCAGCACCGACAGGGTATTCAGCGGCTACACCTTC. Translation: CASTDRVFSGYTF.

The CDR3 loop is CASSAGIAGVTGELFF. CDR3 nucleotides: TGTGCCAGCAGCGCCGGAATAGCGGGAGTAACCGGGGAGCTGTTTTTT. V usage is TRBV5-4 and J usage is TRBJ2-2; the match to TRBD2 covers 9 bases. This CDR3 contains 16 residues. J gave up 5 bases and V 4 bases, and 9 bases lay outside the gene matches. The germline V gene encodes CDR1 SGHNT and CDR2 YYREEE (reference sequence).